This TCR beta chain was identified during a study of control samples from healthy donors and cancer patients. Profiling relied on immunoSEQ multiplex PCR, and the TCRdb table lists in-frame clones only, not all of them. The data contain approximately 160,000 clones, 80% to 95% of them singletons. The CDR3 spans 16 residues. Germline V gene lookup returns CDR1 SGDLS and CDR2 YYNGEE. After removal of 0 bases from V and 5 bases from J, the junction contained 10 bases not matched to a gene. The source of this sequence is a woman aged 25 to 45 in good health. Sequenced: blood. This chain connects TRBV9 to TRBJ1-2, with 7 bases identical to TRBD1. As DNA, the CDR3 is TGTGCCAGCAGCGTAGCTCATACCGGGACAGCATATGGCTACACCTTC. Encoded protein: CASSVAHTGTAYGYTF.